Following are 4 T cell receptor beta chains from one sample sequenced in a study of T cells in Graves' hyperthyroidism and ophthalmopathy. Authors of the study amplified TCR beta CDR3 regions from RNA transcripts. The HTBI primer set drove a first-round RT-PCR of the TCR CDR3. One entry per CDR3 protein, called by TCRdb with MiXCR from the multiplex PCR reads. The table records 300,000 to 450,000 distinct CDR3 sequences, 15% to 19% of them present only once. The sample was blood. The receptors were sampled from a woman aged 18-29 years with Graves' hyperthyroidism that later progressed to Graves' ophthalmopathy.

The gene calls are TRBV20-1 and TRBJ2-3; D ambiguous. The CDR3 totals 14 residues. Per germline, CDR1 DFQATT and CDR2 SNEGSKA (reference sequence). Trimming removed 3 bases at V and 2 bases at J, with 12 bases between. This CDR3 is CSARLQESTDTQYF. The DNA for the CDR3 is TGCAGTGCTAGGCTGCAGGAGTCCACAGATACGCAGTATTTT.

The table lists this clonotype with many counts. This chain links TRBV20-1 with TRBJ2-5, with no clear D. The CDR3 runs to 11 residues. Germline V CDR1 and CDR2: DFQATT, SNEGSKA (reference sequence). V lost 5 bases to trimming and J lost 8 bases, with 12 bases between them. Written as DNA, the CDR3 is TGCAGTGCTCCCCTCACCGCAACCCAGTACTTC. Translation gives CSAPLTATQYF.

The genes are TRBV11-2 and TRBJ2-4; 7 bases match TRBD1. The V segment lost 4 bases and the J segment 4 bases; nucleotides outside the gene matches: 4. CDR1 SGHAT and CDR2 FQNNGV come from the germline V gene. This CDR3 spans 14 amino acids. Here the CDR3 DNA reads TGTGCCAGCAGCTACGGGACAGAAAAAAACATTCAGTACTTC. This gives the protein CASSYGTEKNIQYF. The complete variable domain, with remaining parts taken from reference TRBV11-2 and TRBJ2-4, reads EAGVAQSPRYKIIEKRQSVAFWCNPISGHATLYWYQQILGQGPKLLIQFQNNGVVDDSQLPKDRFSAERLKGVDSTLKIQPAKLEDSAVYLCASSYGTEKNIQYFGAGTRLSVL.

This clonotype was seen only a few times. V usage is TRBV30 and J usage is TRBJ2-7; 7 nucleotides match TRBD2. Germline trimming cut 0 bases from V and 3 bases from J; bases unmatched to any gene: 8. The CDR3 has 15 amino acids. From germline, CDR1 is GTSNPN and CDR2 SVGIG (reference sequence). The CDR3 DNA reads as TGTGCCTGGAGTGTACTTGGACTAGGGGACTACGAGCAGTACTTC. Its translation: CAWSVLGLGDYEQYF.